The count of the clone carrying this T cell receptor (beta chain) is one. What it recognizes is unknown. The data stem from a study of shared clonotypes between healthy human individuals. Study-level results: Memory subsets had estimated richness that was generally smaller than that of naive subsets.

The germline gives CDR1 MNHEY, CDR2 SMNVEV (reference sequence). The J segment lost 3 bases and the V segment lost 6 bases, leaving 13 bases of the junction unmatched. The CDR3 extends over 16 amino acids. Method: immunoSEQ multiplex PCR; TCRdb's copy keeps in-frame clones and lacks some. The table shows around 100,000 clones, with 67% occurring only once. The clonotype comes from a woman under 40 in good health. The chain uses TRBV27 and TRBJ1-1, with 7 positions matching TRBD1. Sequencing input: memory CD8+ T cells sorted from blood. Subset meaning: CD45RO+ cells pooled with CCR7-negative TemRA cells. CDR3 sequence (DNA): TGTGCCAGCAGCCGACCCAAGACAGGGAGAGACACTGAAGCTTTCTTT. As protein: CASSRPKTGRDTEAFF.